The rows below give T cell receptor beta chains drawn from one sample of a study of blood T cells in healthy people across ages. TCRdb processed the 5' RACE reads anew with MiXCR; each CDR3 protein has one entry. The sample consists of about 1 million distinct CDR3 sequences, less than 50% of them appearing once. The sequenced sample was blood. These receptors all come from an older woman in good health. The CDR3 runs from the conserved cysteine through the conserved F or W. The order of the fields is D gene, J gene, clone size, CDR3 length, V gene, CDR3 DNA, CDR3 protein. The D gene is left open where the match is weak. Size values are once, few and many counts, or a class for expanded clones, and some rows have none.

d_call: .; j_call: TRBJ2-3; clone_size: .; cdr3_length: 17; v_call: TRBV5-1; cdr3_nt: TGCGCCAGCAGCCGAGGGGGGTCGGGGACAAGGACAGATACGCAGTATTTT; cdr3_aa: CASSRGGSGTRTDTQYF
d_call: TRBD2; j_call: TRBJ2-3; clone_size: .; cdr3_length: 16; v_call: TRBV20-1; cdr3_nt: TGCAGTGCTAGAGAACCACTAGCGGGAGGAAGAGATACGCAGTATTTT; cdr3_aa: CSAREPLAGGRDTQYF
d_call: .; j_call: TRBJ2-7; clone_size: .; cdr3_length: 13; v_call: TRBV7-9; cdr3_nt: TGTGCCAGCAGGCCTCCCTCAGGATACGAGCAGTACTTC; cdr3_aa: CASRPPSGYEQYF
d_call: .; j_call: TRBJ2-7; clone_size: few; cdr3_length: 15; v_call: TRBV2; cdr3_nt: TGTGCCAGCACCTTGGGGGTCGTCCTTTCCTACGAGCAGTACTTC; cdr3_aa: CASTLGVVLSYEQYF
d_call: .; j_call: TRBJ1-2; clone_size: many; cdr3_length: 12; v_call: TRBV5-1; cdr3_nt: TGCGCCAGCAGCCCGGGACTCTATGGCTACACCTTC; cdr3_aa: CASSPGLYGYTF
d_call: .; j_call: TRBJ2-7; clone_size: few; cdr3_length: 17; v_call: TRBV14; cdr3_nt: TGTGCCAGCAGCCAAGAACCGAACTTTGGCAGGGGGGACGAGCAGTACTTC; cdr3_aa: CASSQEPNFGRGDEQYF
d_call: .; j_call: TRBJ1-1; clone_size: .; cdr3_length: 15; v_call: TRBV5-1; cdr3_nt: TGCGCCAGCAGCCCCTCGCTTCAGGCGGGCACTGAAGCTTTCTTT; cdr3_aa: CASSPSLQAGTEAFF
d_call: .; j_call: TRBJ2-7; clone_size: .; cdr3_length: 14; v_call: TRBV14; cdr3_nt: TGTGCCAGCTCCCCCCTAGGGATGGGGTACGAGCAGTACTTC; cdr3_aa: CASSPLGMGYEQYF
d_call: .; j_call: TRBJ2-3; clone_size: .; cdr3_length: 17; v_call: TRBV7-2; cdr3_nt: TGTGCCAGCAGCTTAGTCCGGGGCCGCCCCGGGACAGATACGCAGTATTTT; cdr3_aa: CASSLVRGRPGTDTQYF
d_call: .; j_call: TRBJ2-3; clone_size: many; cdr3_length: 16; v_call: TRBV7-2; cdr3_nt: TGTGCCAGCAGCCTCAAATTTAATTGGTGGGCAGATACGCAGTATTTT; cdr3_aa: CASSLKFNWWADTQYF
d_call: TRBD1; j_call: TRBJ2-7; clone_size: few; cdr3_length: 14; v_call: TRBV29-1; cdr3_nt: TGCAGCGTTGAGGACAGGGGGGGCCAGTACGAGCAGTACTTC; cdr3_aa: CSVEDRGGQYEQYF
d_call: .; j_call: TRBJ1-4; clone_size: once; cdr3_length: 16; v_call: TRBV5-1; cdr3_nt: TGCGCCAGCAGCTATACTGGACCCCCCGGAGATGAAAAACTGTTTTTT; cdr3_aa: CASSYTGPPGDEKLFF
d_call: .; j_call: TRBJ2-3; clone_size: .; cdr3_length: 16; v_call: TRBV20-1; cdr3_nt: TGCAGTGCTAGAGATGCAGAAGCGGGCTCCACAGATACGCAGTATTTT; cdr3_aa: CSARDAEAGSTDTQYF